This T cell receptor (beta chain) derives from a study of OX40 agonist ivuxolimab in advanced cancers. Study information: Dosing consisted of intravenous ivuxolimab at 0.01 to 10 mg/kg every 2 weeks. In three patients, partial responses were observed, one with hepatocellular carcinoma and two with cutaneous melanoma.

Using immunoSEQ multiplex PCR, the repertoire was profiled, and TCRdb retains in-frame clones only, with some absent. The sample holds approximately 87,000 clones, 88% seen once. Regarding this clone: Its antigen is not known.

Study-level points and caveats: Clonal expansion among partial responders at 0.1-3.0 mg/kg ranked near the lowest. On average, CD8+ T cells showed a greater number of expanded clones than CD4+.

J was trimmed by 7 bases and V by 3 bases; bases with no gene match: 6. Germline V gives CDR1 SEHNR, CDR2 FQNEAQ (reference sequence). The CDR3 runs to 15 residues. The sample consisted of CD4+ or CD8+ T cells sorted from blood, taken in a trial of the OX40 agonist ivuxolimab. The chain recombines TRBV7-9 with TRBJ2-1, with 10 bases matching TRBD2. The receptor was isolated from an adult with an advanced solid tumor such as melanoma, head and neck, liver or kidney cancer. The CDR3 protein is CASSFLAGVRNEQFF. CDR3 nucleotide sequence: TGTGCCAGCAGCTTCCTAGCGGGAGTCCGTAATGAGCAGTTCTTC.